The T cell receptor beta chain under discussion was sequenced for a study of blood T cell repertoires in COVID-19. Whole-study context: Some COVID-19 samples were acute and others convalescent; all came from the United States, Italy and Spain. Nucleic acid was either cDNA or gDNA, and it came from T cells, B-cell-depleted T cells, or PBMCs.

Authors' processing steps: The assay estimated nucleated cells by amplifying reference gene primers. TCRdb keeps only in-frame clones here, not all; method: immunoSEQ multiplex PCR. V, J and clone size are taken as reported in that table, and D and trimming were inferred from the DNA itself. The sample holds around 60,000 clones, roughly 77% seen once. The CDR3 length is 14 residues. Unmatched junction bases numbered 5, after V lost 4 bases and J lost 1 base. The germline V gene has CDR1 SGHRS and CDR2 YFSETQ. The specimen sequenced was peripheral blood. This chain connects TRBV5-1 to TRBJ2-7; 7 positions agree with TRBD1. The sequence was obtained from a man of 80 years or more with acute or convalescent COVID-19. This CDR3 reads CASSRGTVSYEQYF. DNA of the CDR3: TGCGCCAGCAGCCGTGGGACAGTTTCCTACGAGCAGTACTTC.